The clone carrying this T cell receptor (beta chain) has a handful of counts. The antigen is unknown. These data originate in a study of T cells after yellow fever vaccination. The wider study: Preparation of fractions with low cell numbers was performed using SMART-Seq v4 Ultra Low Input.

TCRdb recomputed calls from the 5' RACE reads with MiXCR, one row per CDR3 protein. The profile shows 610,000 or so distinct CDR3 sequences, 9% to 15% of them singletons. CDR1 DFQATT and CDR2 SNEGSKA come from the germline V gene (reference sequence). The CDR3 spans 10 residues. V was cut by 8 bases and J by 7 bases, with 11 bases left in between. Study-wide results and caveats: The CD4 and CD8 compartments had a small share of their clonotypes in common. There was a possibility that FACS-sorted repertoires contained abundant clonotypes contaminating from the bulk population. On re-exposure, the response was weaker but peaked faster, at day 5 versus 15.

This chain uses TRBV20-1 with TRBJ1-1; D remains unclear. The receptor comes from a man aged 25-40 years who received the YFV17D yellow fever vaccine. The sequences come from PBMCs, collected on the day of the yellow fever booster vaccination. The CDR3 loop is CSHTTREAFF. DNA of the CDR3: TGCAGTCACACCACCCGTGAAGCTTTCTTT.